A single sample is the source of the 5 T cell receptor beta chains below, sequenced in a study of T cell clonality in common variable immunodeficiency. Profiled with immunoSEQ multiplex PCR; TCRdb holds only in-frame clones, not every one. The sample holds 57,000 or so clones, and no clone turns up only once. The sample was peripheral blood mononuclear cells. The receptors derive from a person aged 18-69 years in good health.

Many counts were recorded for this clone. The DNA ends 3 residues before the CDR3 does, and the rest of the CDR3 is filled in from the germline J gene. The V and J genes are TRBV19 and TRBJ2-2; the match to TRBD1 covers 10 bases. Germline assignment: CDR1 LNHDA and CDR2 SQIVND (reference sequence). The CDR3 contains 17 residues. The junction had 9 bases not matched to a gene; V was cut back by 1 base and J by 7 bases. The sequenced CDR3 bases are TGTGCCAGTAGTATAGGAAGACAGGGGGCGAATGGCGGGGAG. Translating gives CASSIGRQGANGGE. The full-length CDR3 reads as CASSIGRQGANGGELFF.

The sample holds many counts of this clone. The read halts 3 residues ahead of the CDR3 end, with the missing end drawn from the germline J gene. V and J are TRBV2 and TRBJ1-2, with TRBD1 as a possible D gene (6 bases). V was cut by 2 bases and J by 2 bases, with 12 bases left in between. Germline CDR1 reads SNHLY; CDR2 reads FYNNEI. The CDR3 is 15 residues long. CDR3: CASSERTVTNYGYTF. The covered CDR3 bases are TGTGCCAGCAGTGAAAGGACAGTTACCAACTATGGC.

This clone was observed many times. Read coverage stops 3 residues before the CDR3 terminus; the germline J gene supplies the remainder. At the DNA level, this CDR3 is encoded by other sequences in the same sample as well. This rearrangement joins TRBV7-9 to TRBJ2-7, with 9 bases identical to TRBD1. CDR1 is SEHNR, CDR2 FQNEAQ, per germline (reference sequence). Trimming removed 3 bases from V and 2 bases from J; junction bases left unmatched: 2. The CDR3 spans 14 residues. The DNA read from the CDR3 is TGTGCCAGCAGCTTCCGGGACAGGGCCTACGAG. It codes for CASSFRDRAYE. The whole CDR3 sequence reads CASSFRDRAYEQYF.

There are many counts of this clone. The read stops 3 residues short of the end of the CDR3; the missing end is completed from the germline J gene. V gene TRBV7-9 combines with J gene TRBJ2-7; 8 bases line up with TRBD2. The CDR3 loop spans 14 amino acids. J was trimmed by 5 bases and V by 3 bases; bases with no gene match: 6. In germline, CDR1 is SEHNR, CDR2 FQNEAQ (reference sequence). Here the CDR3 reads CASSLGAGVDEQYF. The DNA read from the CDR3 is TGTGCCAGCAGCTTGGGAGCGGGAGTCGACGAG.

In its sample, this clone was seen many times. The DNA ends 3 residues before the CDR3 does, and the rest of the CDR3 is filled in from the germline J gene. This sequence joins TRBV7-2 and TRBJ2-7, with a tentative D call TRBD1 (6 bases). Deletions cut 0 bases from V and 5 bases from J, with 11 bases between. This CDR3 comprises 14 residues. Germline V gene sequence: CDR1 SGHTA, CDR2 FQGNSA. CDR3 in amino acids: CASSLAGALHEQYF. The covered CDR3 bases are TGTGCCAGCAGCTTAGCGGGGGCGCTCCACGAG.